This paragraph reports one TCR beta chain. The sample originates from a study of ipilimumab plus nivolumab after autologous stem cell transplantation. Here immunoSEQ multiplex PCR was the method, and the copy in TCRdb shows in-frame clones only, minus some. Of about 40,000 clones listed, 80% to 95% are singletons. Ipilimumab, 1 mg/kg, started 14 to 28 days after autologous transplant. Patients got 3 mg/kg IV nivolumab weeks 1, 4, 7, 10, then biweekly through week 26. The source of this sequence is a male donor with multiple myeloma. The sample was PBMCs, taken in a trial of ipilimumab plus nivolumab as post-transplant consolidation.

The CDR3 here is CASSYQAGVAYEQYF. The CDR3 DNA follows: TGTGCCAGCAGTTACCAAGCGGGGGTTGCCTACGAGCAGTACTTC. V gene TRBV6-5 combines with J gene TRBJ2-7; 8 nucleotides agree with TRBD2. The CDR3 runs 15 residues. The germline CDR1 and CDR2 sequences are MNHEY and SVGAGI. V shed 2 bases and J 2 bases; nucleotides not matched to a gene: 5.